The source of this TCR beta chain is a study of OX40 agonist ivuxolimab in advanced cancers. Profiled with immunoSEQ multiplex PCR; TCRdb holds only in-frame clones, not every one. Here the sample spans 25,000 to 35,000 clones, almost 85% being singletons. V lost 0 bases, J lost 12 bases, and 9 bases lay in between. CDR1 and CDR2 from the germline V gene are MNHEY and SVGAGI. The CDR3 contains 12 residues. Blood samples were obtained at baseline, cycle 4 day 1, and cycle 7 day 1. In regard to this clone: The antigen is not known.

Whole-study findings and limits: At 0.1-3.0 mg/kg, partial responders had clonal expansion among the lowest observed. Circulating CD4+ and CD8+ T cells showed clonal expansion by week 6 at 0.1 to 3.0 mg/kg.

The gene calls are TRBV6-5 and TRBJ2-1; no reliable D call. The input for sequencing was CD4+ or CD8+ T cells sorted from blood, taken in a trial of the OX40 agonist ivuxolimab. This sequence originates from an adult with an advanced solid tumor such as melanoma, head and neck, liver or kidney cancer. CDR3: CASSYSTLGQFF. As DNA, the CDR3 is TGTGCCAGCAGTTACTCCACCCTAGGGCAGTTCTTC.